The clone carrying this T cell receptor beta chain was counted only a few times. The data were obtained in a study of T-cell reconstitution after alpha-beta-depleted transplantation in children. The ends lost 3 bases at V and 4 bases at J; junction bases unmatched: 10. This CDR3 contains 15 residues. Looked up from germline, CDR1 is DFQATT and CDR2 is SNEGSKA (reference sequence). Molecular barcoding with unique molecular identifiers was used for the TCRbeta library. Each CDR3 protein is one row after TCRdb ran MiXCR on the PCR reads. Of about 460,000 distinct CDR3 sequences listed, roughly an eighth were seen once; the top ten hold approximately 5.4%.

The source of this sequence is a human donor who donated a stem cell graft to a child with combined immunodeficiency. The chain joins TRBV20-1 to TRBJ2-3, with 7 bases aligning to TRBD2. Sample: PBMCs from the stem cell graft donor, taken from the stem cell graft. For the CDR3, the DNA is TGCAGTGCTAGTTTTGGGGCTAGCGGCTCAGATACGCAGTATTTT. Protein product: CSASFGASGSDTQYF.